This entry lists 6 T cell receptor beta chains sequenced from one sample in a study of identical twins. A single record per CDR3 protein comes from TCRdb applying MiXCR to the 5' RACE reads. Here the sample spans 310,000 or so distinct CDR3 sequences, roughly 10% being singletons. Separately, the same data were catalogued under a study of yellow fever vaccine responses in identical twins.

Sequencing input: CD8+ T cells sorted from blood. These receptors were collected from a woman under 30 in good health.

This chain joins TRBV3-1 and TRBJ2-7; D is perhaps TRBD1 (5 bases). CDR1 is LGHDT and CDR2 is YNNKEL in the germline V gene (reference sequence). The CDR3 runs 16 residues. With 1 base removed from V and 1 base from J, the gap between germline ends came to 14 bases. CDR3 residues: CASSQGYRCRSYEQYF. CDR3 DNA: TGTGCCAGCAGCCAAGGGTACAGGTGTCGGTCCTACGAGCAGTACTTC.

For the CDR3, the DNA is TGTGCCAGCAGTGAAGGGCCAGCGGGAGGATTCCAAAACATTCAGTACTTC. Translating it yields CASSEGPAGGFQNIQYF. The V and J genes are TRBV6-1 and TRBJ2-4; 9 bases map to TRBD2. Trimming at V came to 1 base and at J to 5 bases, leaving 9 bases not matched to a gene. This CDR3 spans 17 amino acids. Germline CDR1 and CDR2: MNHNS and SASEGT.

This clonotype came up a few times. This chain's CDR3 is CASSQPQDSGEKLFF. CDR3 DNA: TGCGCCAGCAGCCAACCCCAGGATAGTGGTGAAAAACTGTTTTTT. The V and J genes are TRBV4-1 and TRBJ1-4; D gene uncertain. CDR3 length: 15 residues. Germline lookup yields CDR1 MGHRA and CDR2 YSYEKL. V was shortened by 2 bases and J by 7 bases, with 14 bases between the two germline ends.

V is TRBV2 and J is TRBJ2-2; D is unresolved. The CDR3 consists of 17 residues. Germline V gene sequence: CDR1 SNHLY, CDR2 FYNNEI. CDR3 amino acids: CAFPSAVGSLFTGELFF. The DNA of the CDR3 is TGTGCTTTCCCCTCAGCAGTTGGGTCGTTATTCACCGGGGAGCTGTTTTTT. Complete variable domain (other parts from reference TRBV2 and TRBJ2-2): EPEVTQTPSHQVTQMGQEVILRCVPISNHLYFYWYRQILGQKVEFLVSFYNNEISEKSEIFDDQFSVERPDGSNFTLKIRSTKLEDSAMYFCAFPSAVGSLFTGELFFGEGSRLTVL.

This clonotype was observed once. A much larger clone differs by one base, so this may be a read error. CDR3 sequence reads: CASSFLGGNTGELFF. Here the CDR3 DNA reads TGTGCCAGCAGCTTCCTCGGGGGGAACACCGGGGAGCTGTTTTTT. The gene calls are TRBV7-8 and TRBJ2-2; possibly TRBD2 for D (6 bases). This CDR3 spans 15 amino acids. The V gene lost 3 bases and the J gene lost 1 base, with 9 bases spanning the gap. The germline V gene has CDR1 SGHVS and CDR2 FQNEAQ.

This clonotype was counted ten times or more. J is TRBJ2-1 and V is TRBV27; tentatively, D is TRBD2 (6 bases). V lost 6 bases and J lost 5, with 23 bases in between. The length of the CDR3 is 17 residues. Germline V gives CDR1 MNHEY, CDR2 SMNVEV (reference sequence). The DNA of the CDR3 is TGTGCCAGCAGAAATACCGTAGCGGTCACGACAAACAATGAGCAGTTCTTC. Protein sequence: CASRNTVAVTTNNEQFF.